A selection of T cell receptor beta chains follows, all from one sample in a study of T cells in AML relapse after transplant. TCRdb processed the PCR reads anew with MiXCR; each CDR3 protein has one entry. The data show over a hundred distinct CDR3 sequences, with roughly 28% seen just once and 33% held by the top ten. The sequencing here drew on bone marrow, either the whole sample or a sorted T cell fraction (not recorded which), taken in complete remission. These receptors were collected from a human donor who had a stem cell transplant for acute myeloid leukemia. The graft donor may account for some of the T cells. Both conserved end residues are part of each CDR3. Each record gives: V gene, clone size, D gene, CDR3 length, J gene, CDR3 DNA, CDR3 protein. The D gene is left open where the match is weak. Rows give clone size only sometimes, using once, few, many, or a class for an expanded clone.

>TRBV7-9|.|TRBD2|9|TRBJ2-7
TGTGCCACGGCCTGGCGCGGGGGCTTC
CATAWRGGF
>TRBV19|hyperexpanded|TRBD1|14|TRBJ1-5
TGTGCCAGTATCGTTACAGGGGGCGACCAGCCCCAGCATTTT
CASIVTGGDQPQHF
>TRBV27|hyperexpanded|.|15|TRBJ1-1
TGTGCCAGCAGTTTTGGGTCCCCGGGTTCCACTGAAGCTTTCTTT
CASSFGSPGSTEAFF
>TRBV2|hyperexpanded|TRBD1|15|TRBJ2-1
TGTGCCAGCAGTGATGGGACAGGGGTCGACAATGAGCAGTTCTTC
CASSDGTGVDNEQFF
>TRBV5-1|.|TRBD1|16|TRBJ1-3
TGCGCCAGCAGCTTGGGAGGACAGGCCCGTCTTAACACCATATATTTT
CASSLGGQARLNTIYF
>TRBV25-1|large|.|16|TRBJ2-2
TGTGCCAGCAGTGAATATCAGCCTTTATCGGCCGGGGAGCTGTTTTTT
CASSEYQPLSAGELFF
>TRBV4-3|hyperexpanded|.|16|TRBJ1-3
TGCGCCAGCAGCCTTTTGAACAGGGCCTCTGGAAACACCATATATTTT
CASSLLNRASGNTIYF
>TRBV14|large|TRBD2|16|TRBJ2-1
TGTGCCAGCAGCCTCGCCTTCGCGGGGGGCCCCGGGGAGCAGTTCTTC
CASSLAFAGGPGEQFF
>TRBV12-3/TRBV12-4|hyperexpanded|.|12|TRBJ2-7
TGTGCCAGCAGCCCTCAGGGCTACGAGCAGTACTTC
CASSPQGYEQYF
>TRBV29-1|hyperexpanded|TRBD1|14|TRBJ2-7
TGCAGCGTTGAGCCCGGGACAGGGTTCCACGAGCAGTACTTC
CSVEPGTGFHEQYF
>TRBV7-3|.|.|14|TRBJ2-3
TGTGCCAGCAGCAGAGATACCGGCACAGATACGCAGTATTTT
CASSRDTGTDTQYF
>TRBV12-3/TRBV12-4|large|.|14|TRBJ1-6
TGTGCCAGCAGCCCTGGACGTGATAATTCACCCCTCCACTTT
CASSPGRDNSPLHF
>TRBV28|hyperexpanded|TRBD1|19|TRBJ2-7
TGTGCCAGCAGTTTCCTCCTGATTCCTGGGACAGGGGAACCCTACGAGCAGTACTTC
CASSFLLIPGTGEPYEQYF
>TRBV29-1|hyperexpanded|TRBD1|13|TRBJ2-2
TGCAGCGCGGACAGGGGAGTTAGGGGGGAGCTGTTTTTT
CSADRGVRGELFF
>TRBV19|hyperexpanded|.|13|TRBJ1-4
TGTGCCAGTAGTATGCAGGGGAATGAAAAACTGTTTTTT
CASSMQGNEKLFF
>TRBV20-1|large|.|12|TRBJ2-3
TGCAGTGCTGCGCGGGGCACAGATACGCAGTATTTT
CSAARGTDTQYF
>TRBV7-9|.|.|17|TRBJ1-1
TGTGCCAGCAGCGTTTTCCCCCCGGGCAGGGATTACTCGGAAGCTTTCTTT
CASSVFPPGRDYSEAFF
>TRBV7-2|medium-sized|.|13|TRBJ2-3
TGTGCCAGCAGCCGCGGGTGGGTAGATACGCAGTATTTT
CASSRGWVDTQYF
>TRBV7-9|hyperexpanded|TRBD1|13|TRBJ1-2
TGTGCCAGCAGCCCAGGGACAGTTCATGGCTACACCTTC
CASSPGTVHGYTF
>TRBV6-5|once|.|14|TRBJ2-3
TGTGCCAGCAGCCAGGGGCTTGGGGGAGATACGCAGTATTTT
CASSQGLGGDTQYF
>TRBV4-2|large|TRBD2|18|TRBJ2-6
TGTGCCAGCAGCCAAGGACTAGCGGGGGTGGCTGGGGCCAACGTCCTGACTTTC
CASSQGLAGVAGANVLTF
>TRBV7-2|.|.|15|TRBJ1-6
TGTGCCAGCTCTCCCCCCGGGACACTAAATTCACCCCTCCACTTT
CASSPPGTLNSPLHF
>TRBV20-1|.|TRBD2|19|TRBJ2-4
TGCAGTGCTTCTATACCCCCGGGACTAGCGGGGGGCCGGGGAAACATTCAGTACTTC
CSASIPPGLAGGRGNIQYF
>TRBV18|hyperexpanded|TRBD1|16|TRBJ2-7
TGTGCCAGCTCACCACCGTGGACAGGGGGCTCCTACGAGCAGTACTTC
CASSPPWTGGSYEQYF
>TRBV2|hyperexpanded|TRBD2|14|TRBJ2-5
TGTGCCAGCAGTGAGGGGCTAGCGGAAGAGACCCAGTACTTC
CASSEGLAEETQYF
>TRBV23-1|hyperexpanded|.|18|TRBJ1-5
TGCGCCAGCAGCCAATCGACACAGAAGAAATATAGCAATCAGCCCCAGCATTTT
CASSQSTQKKYSNQPQHF
>TRBV6-5|hyperexpanded|.|13|TRBJ2-5
TGTGCCAGCAGCCAGGGGCTTGGGGAGACCCAGTACTTC
CASSQGLGETQYF
>TRBV6-6|hyperexpanded|.|14|TRBJ1-1
TGTGCCAGCAGAAACCAGCGAGGAGGAACTGAAGCTTTCTTT
CASRNQRGGTEAFF
>TRBV23-1|.|TRBD1|18|TRBJ2-7
TGCGCCAGCAGCCACAATCTTCCAGCCGGGACAGGGTTCCACGAGCAGTACTTC
CASSHNLPAGTGFHEQYF